This T cell receptor (beta chain) originates from a study of T cells in Graves' hyperthyroidism and ophthalmopathy. There are many counts of this clonotype. Antigen specificity is unknown. Amplification of TCR beta CDR3 regions used RNA as the template. The TCR CDR3 was amplified in a first-round RT-PCR using the HTBI primer set. One entry per CDR3 protein results from TCRdb running MiXCR on the multiplex PCR reads. The repertoire holds 690,000 or so distinct CDR3 sequences, with around 20% as singletons. General study findings and limits: From stable hyperthyroidism, ophthalmopathy was set apart by a 13 V-J model. Most thyroid clonotypes with frequency above 0.001 were detected in blood.

Blood was sampled at initial diagnosis of hyperthyroidism, prior to onset of any ophthalmopathy symptoms. Using around 10 ml of fresh peripheral blood, PBMCs were prepared. The sequence came from a woman between 45 and 65 years old with Graves' hyperthyroidism that later progressed to Graves' ophthalmopathy. The sample comprised blood.

The CDR3 bases are TGTGCCAGCAGCCAAGGAAGGGAAGAGACCCAGTACTTC. It yields the protein CASSQGREETQYF. This chain connects TRBV3-1 to TRBJ2-5; D call uncertain. Deletions cut 1 base from V and 3 bases from J, with 6 bases between. CDR3 length: 13 residues. Germline CDR1 reads LGHDT; CDR2 reads YNNKEL (reference sequence).